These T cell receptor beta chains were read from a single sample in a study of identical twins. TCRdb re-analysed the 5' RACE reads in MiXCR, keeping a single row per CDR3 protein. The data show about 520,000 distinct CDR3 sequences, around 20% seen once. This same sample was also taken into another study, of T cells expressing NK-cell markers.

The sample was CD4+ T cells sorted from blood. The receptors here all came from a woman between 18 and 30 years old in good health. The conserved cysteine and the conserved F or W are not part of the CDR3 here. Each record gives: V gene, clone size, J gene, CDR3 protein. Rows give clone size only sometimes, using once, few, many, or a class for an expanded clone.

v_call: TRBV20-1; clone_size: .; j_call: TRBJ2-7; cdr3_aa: SATQGLLGGEQY
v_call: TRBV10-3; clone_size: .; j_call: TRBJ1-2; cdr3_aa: AIKLAGANYGYT
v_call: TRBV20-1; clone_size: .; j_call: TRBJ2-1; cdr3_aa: SASVTPGRSSYNEQF
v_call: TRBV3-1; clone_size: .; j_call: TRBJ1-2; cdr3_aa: ASSQDGQALGGYT
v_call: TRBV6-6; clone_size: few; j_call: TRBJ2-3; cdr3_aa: ASSAQIRDTQY
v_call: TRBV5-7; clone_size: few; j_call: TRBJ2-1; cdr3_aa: ASSLGARPINEQF
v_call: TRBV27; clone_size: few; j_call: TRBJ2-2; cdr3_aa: ASSPSVGELF
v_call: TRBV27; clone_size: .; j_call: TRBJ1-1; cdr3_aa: ASSLSQGARTEAF
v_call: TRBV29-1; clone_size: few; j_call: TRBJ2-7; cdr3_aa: SVEGTNPYEQY
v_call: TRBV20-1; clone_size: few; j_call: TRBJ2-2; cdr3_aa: SALQNVGELF
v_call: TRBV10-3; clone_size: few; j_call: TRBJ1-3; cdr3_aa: AISESGDPAGNTIY
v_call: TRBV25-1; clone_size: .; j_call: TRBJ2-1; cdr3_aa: ASSQSGSRSYNEQF
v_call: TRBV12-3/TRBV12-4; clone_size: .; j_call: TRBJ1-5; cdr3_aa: ASSFYLGQGRQPQH
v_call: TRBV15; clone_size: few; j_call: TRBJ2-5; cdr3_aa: ATSREGRETQY
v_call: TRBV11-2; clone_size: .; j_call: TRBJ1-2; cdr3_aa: ASSLPGPGGYT
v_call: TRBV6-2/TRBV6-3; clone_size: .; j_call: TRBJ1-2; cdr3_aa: ASSYSSQGSYGYT
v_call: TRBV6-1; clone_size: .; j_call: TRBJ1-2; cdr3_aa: ASSGTGNTGYT
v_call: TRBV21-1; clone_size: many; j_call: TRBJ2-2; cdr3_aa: ASTHNGGSNTGELF
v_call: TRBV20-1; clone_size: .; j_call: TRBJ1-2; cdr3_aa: SAHIPGDRGDYGYT
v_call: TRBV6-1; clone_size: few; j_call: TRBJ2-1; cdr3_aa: ASTGLAGVPYNEQF
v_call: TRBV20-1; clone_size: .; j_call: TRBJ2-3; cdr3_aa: SARPLAGVRDTQY
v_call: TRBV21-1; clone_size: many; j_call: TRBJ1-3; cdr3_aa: ASSQSSGNTIY
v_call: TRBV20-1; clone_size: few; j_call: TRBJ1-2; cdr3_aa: SARMQGSYGYT